Listed below are T cell receptor beta chains from one sample, sequenced in a study of T cell repertoires in cytomegalovirus infection. TCRdb re-called the reads through MiXCR, storing one row per CDR3 protein. The sample includes about 190,000 distinct CDR3 sequences, less than 9.5% of them seen just once. Sequencing input: PBMCs. All receptors come from a human donor in good health (CMV status not recorded). Some clones in this sample may be carry-over from other donors' samples. The CDR3 runs from the conserved cysteine through the conserved F or W. A D gene is named only where the DNA matches it firmly. For some rows the clone size is stated as once, few or many, or as a class when expanded; others skip it.

size,D,V,J,CDR3,DNA
many,NA,TRBV24-1,TRBJ2-2,CATSDHVLGTGELFF,TGTGCCACCAGTGACCACGTTTTAGGGACCGGGGAGCTGTTTTTT
NA,NA,TRBV7-9,TRBJ2-2,CASSLLTATGELFF,TGTGCCAGCAGCTTACTTACAGCCACCGGGGAGCTGTTTTTT
NA,NA,TRBV2,TRBJ2-5,CASSVGLASQETQYF,TGTGCCAGCAGTGTTGGGCTAGCGAGTCAAGAGACCCAGTACTTC
NA,TRBD2,TRBV27,TRBJ2-1,CAGSFSAAAVSGRISYNEQFF,TGTGCCGGCAGTTTTTCTGCAGCGGCCGTTAGCGGGAGAATCTCCTACAATGAGCAGTTCTTC
many,TRBD1,TRBV7-2,TRBJ1-6,CASSTRGRDSPNRSYNSPLHF,TGTGCCAGCAGCACTAGAGGCCGGGACAGCCCAAATCGCTCCTATAATTCACCCCTCCACTTT
many,TRBD2,TRBV11-2,TRBJ2-1,CASSLATSLGQFF,TGTGCCAGCAGCTTAGCGACTAGCCTGGGGCAGTTCTTC
many,NA,TRBV15,TRBJ2-5,CATSSWTAKETQYF,TGTGCCACCAGCAGTTGGACGGCTAAAGAGACCCAGTACTTC
few,TRBD1,TRBV4-1,TRBJ1-2,CASSQVEGAGYGYTF,TGCGCCAGCAGCCAAGTGGAGGGGGCTGGCTATGGCTACACCTTC
many,NA,TRBV5-5,TRBJ1-1,CASSLDVWNTEAFF,TGTGCCAGCAGCTTGGATGTGTGGAACACTGAAGCTTTCTTT
many,NA,TRBV28,TRBJ1-5,CASSSENRPQHF,TGTGCCAGCAGTTCAGAGAATCGGCCCCAGCATTTT
many,TRBD1,TRBV5-4,TRBJ1-2,CASRRTGGGYGYTF,TGTGCCAGCAGAAGGACAGGGGGCGGCTATGGCTACACCTTC
many,NA,TRBV7-2,TRBJ2-7,CASSLAGGQVSYEQYF,TGTGCCAGCAGCTTAGCGGGAGGACAGGTATCCTACGAGCAGTACTTC
few,TRBD1,TRBV6-6,TRBJ2-7,CASSYITGAYEQYF,TGTGCCAGCAGTTACATAACAGGGGCCTACGAGCAGTACTTC
many,TRBD1,TRBV7-6,TRBJ2-2,CASSPRQGARTGELFF,TGTGCCAGCAGCCCTCGACAGGGGGCGCGCACCGGGGAGCTGTTTTTT
many,NA,TRBV7-9,TRBJ1-3,CASSLYQTTGNTIYF,TGTGCCAGCAGCTTATACCAGACAACTGGAAACACCATATATTTT
NA,NA,TRBV19,TRBJ2-1,CASRGHTRGNEQFF,TGTGCCAGTAGAGGCCACACCAGAGGCAATGAGCAGTTCTTC
NA,NA,TRBV18,TRBJ1-2,CASSDRGGHGYTF,TGTGCCAGCTCCGACCGGGGGGGGCATGGCTACACCTTC
many,TRBD1,TRBV19,TRBJ1-1,CASSGQGATEAFF,TGTGCCAGTAGTGGCCAGGGGGCGACTGAAGCTTTCTTT
many,NA,TRBV7-9,TRBJ1-6,CASSLDSQGDYNSPLHF,TGTGCCAGCAGCTTAGATTCCCAGGGTGACTATAATTCACCCCTCCACTTT
NA,NA,TRBV5-4,TRBJ1-1,CASSLDRKNTEAFF,TGTGCCAGCAGCTTGGACAGGAAGAACACTGAAGCTTTCTTT
NA,TRBD1,TRBV19,TRBJ2-3,CASSGTGSSDTQYF,TGTGCCAGTTCCGGGACAGGGTCGTCAGATACGCAGTATTTT
NA,NA,TRBV10-3,TRBJ2-1,CAISVRLVDNEQFF,TGTGCCATCAGTGTTAGACTAGTCGACAATGAGCAGTTCTTC
many,NA,TRBV7-2,TRBJ2-1,CASSFELANEQFF,TGTGCCAGCAGCTTTGAACTAGCCAATGAGCAGTTCTTC
many,TRBD1,TRBV7-2,TRBJ2-7,CASSLGGQGRQYF,TGTGCCAGCAGCTTAGGTGGACAGGGACGGCAGTACTTC
NA,NA,TRBV5-6,TRBJ2-5,CASSVWGSWETQYF,TGTGCCAGCAGCGTCTGGGGGTCGTGGGAGACCCAGTACTTC
many,TRBD2,TRBV19,TRBJ2-1,CASSLTMVAGFFNEQFF,TGTGCCAGTAGTCTCACGATGGTAGCGGGATTTTTCAATGAGCAGTTCTTC
few,NA,TRBV24-1,TRBJ2-2,CATSKADSTGELFF,TGTGCCACCAGTAAAGCGGACTCCACCGGGGAGCTGTTTTTT
few,NA,TRBV14,TRBJ1-2,CASSQEWGARGRINYGYTF,TGTGCCAGCAGCCAAGAATGGGGGGCCCGGGGCCGAATTAACTATGGCTACACCTTC
many,NA,TRBV7-8,TRBJ1-3,CASSKSNSGNTIYF,TGTGCCAGCAGCAAGAGTAACTCTGGAAACACCATATATTTT
many,NA,TRBV2,TRBJ1-1,CASRGGRTEAFF,TGTGCCAGCAGGGGAGGGAGGACTGAAGCTTTCTTT
many,NA,TRBV7-2,TRBJ2-5,CASSQVGQAGAPRETQYF,TGTGCCAGCAGCCAAGTCGGACAGGCGGGGGCCCCCCGAGAGACCCAGTACTTC
many,NA,TRBV27,TRBJ2-1,CASSLMDNPYNEQFF,TGTGCCAGCAGTTTAATGGACAACCCCTACAATGAGCAGTTCTTC
few,TRBD1,TRBV7-8,TRBJ1-2,CASSQDRAYGYTF,TGTGCCAGCAGCCAGGACAGGGCGTATGGCTACACCTTC
medium-sized,TRBD1,TRBV7-2,TRBJ2-3,CASRDRASTDTQYF,TGTGCCAGCAGGGACAGGGCAAGCACAGATACGCAGTATTTT
many,TRBD1,TRBV7-2,TRBJ1-2,CASSQGQGNYGYTF,TGTGCCAGCAGCCAGGGACAGGGAAACTATGGCTACACCTTC
many,NA,TRBV6-6,TRBJ1-5,CASSYFAGTAYSNQPQHF,TGTGCCAGCAGTTACTTCGCCGGGACGGCTTATAGCAATCAGCCCCAGCATTTT
many,NA,TRBV6-1,TRBJ2-5,CASSEARGRTQYF,TGTGCCAGCAGTGAAGCAAGGGGTCGGACCCAGTACTTC
NA,NA,TRBV6-2/TRBV6-3,TRBJ2-1,CASSLGQGSGDEQFF,TGTGCCAGCAGCTTGGGCCAGGGGTCTGGGGATGAGCAGTTCTTC
many,NA,TRBV7-2,TRBJ2-3,CASSPSSTDTQYF,TGTGCCAGCAGCCCATCTAGCACAGATACGCAGTATTTT
few,NA,TRBV19,TRBJ2-2,CASRSSSGSGELFF,TGTGCCAGTAGGTCCTCGTCGGGATCCGGGGAGCTGTTTTTT
many,NA,TRBV19,TRBJ1-2,CASTVDTSNYGYTF,TGTGCCAGTACCGTGGACACTTCTAACTATGGCTACACCTTC
few,NA,TRBV20-1,TRBJ1-3,CSARDLRYQGNTIYF,TGCAGTGCTAGAGATCTTCGGTACCAAGGAAACACCATATATTTT